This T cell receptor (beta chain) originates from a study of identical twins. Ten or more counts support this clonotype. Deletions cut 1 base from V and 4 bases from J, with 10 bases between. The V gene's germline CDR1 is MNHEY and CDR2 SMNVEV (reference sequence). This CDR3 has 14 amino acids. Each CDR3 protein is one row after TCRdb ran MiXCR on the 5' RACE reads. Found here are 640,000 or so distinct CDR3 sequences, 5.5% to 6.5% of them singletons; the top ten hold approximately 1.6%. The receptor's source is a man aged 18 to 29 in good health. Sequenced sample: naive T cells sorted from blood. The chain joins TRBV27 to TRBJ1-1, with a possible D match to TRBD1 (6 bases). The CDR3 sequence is CASSLYRVGTEAFF. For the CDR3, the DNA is TGTGCCAGCAGTTTATACAGGGTGGGCACTGAAGCTTTCTTT.